This TCR beta chain was captured by sequencing in a study of T-cell reconstitution after alpha-beta-depleted transplantation in children (dated by TCRdb to 2016 to 2018). At the level of the whole study: The study quantitatively tracked T-cell immune reconstitution after TCRalphabeta/CD19-depleted allogeneic hematopoietic cell transplantation in children using TCR repertoire profiling.

This clonotype has just a few counts. There is no known antigen for this receptor. Base qualities were left out, and no much larger clone turns up one base away. To prepare the library, PCR was applied. The reads were generated on an Illumina HiSeq 2500. To normalize quantification of the TCRbeta repertoire, the TCR libraries were built with molecular barcoding that relied on unique molecular identifiers. The public reads were reanalyzed by TCRdb: fastp trimming at Q25, MiXCR alignment, in-frame beta chains only. Each CDR3 protein appears once, grouped with its most common genes and DNA. The sample profile shows just under 550,000 distinct CDR3 sequences; approximately 20% of them were found once. The leading ten clones occupy 3.3% of the sample. V trim: 8 bases; J trim: 4 bases; unmatched bases: 2. The germline V gene encodes CDR1 PRHDT and CDR2 FYEKMQ (reference sequence). The CDR3 numbers 12 residues from cysteine through phenylalanine. CDR3 DNA only is kept here, 36 bases in frame from base 1.

This sample comprised PBMCs from the stem cell graft donor, obtained from the stem cell graft. The rearrangement joined TRBV13 to TRBJ2-1, and 7 bases in between align with TRBD1. The receptor was derived from a human donor who donated a stem cell graft to a child with acute lymphoblastic leukemia. For the CDR3, the sequence is CASPDRYNEQFF. The sequence in DNA is TGTGCCAGCCCGGACAGGTACAATGAGCAGTTCTTC. Full variable domain (CDR3 extended with the reference TRBV13 and TRBJ2-1 proteins): AAGVIQSPRHLIKEKRETATLKCYPIPRHDTVYWYQQGPGQDPQFLISFYEKMQSDKGSIPDRFSAQQFSDYHSELNMSSLELGDSALYFCASPDRYNEQFFGPGTRLTVL.